This entry features one TCR beta chain sequence. The antigen is undetermined. The data stem from a study of cytomegalovirus exposure and HLA in healthy donors. Regarding the study as a whole: The authors considered a cluster of highly shared sequence variants likely to be a sequencing artifact.

V lost 2 bases, J lost 8 bases, and 10 bases lay in between. Per germline, CDR1 ENHRY and CDR2 SYGVKD. The CDR3 extends over 13 amino acids. The PCR contained 60 Vbeta and 13 Jbeta primers. TCRdb's table, derived via immunoSEQ multiplex PCR, lists solely in-frame clones and lacks some. This sample carries about 83,000 clones, about four fifths of them seen once, and the ten largest clones take 3.5% to 5%. This TCR came from a man between 60 and 75 years old in good health and CMV-seronegative. V and J are TRBV10-3 and TRBJ1-3, with D hard to call. Source material: PBMCs. The CDR3 nucleotides are TGTGCCATCAGTGAGCCAGCCGGGGACACCATATATTTT. Amino acids: CAISEPAGDTIYF.